This T cell receptor beta chain stems from a study of blood T cell repertoires in COVID-19. Libraries were prepared by immunoSEQ multiplex PCR; TCRdb keeps only in-frame clonotypes and omits some of them. This repertoire shows more than 110,000 clones, approximately 86% found once; its top ten account for about 5.6%. CDR1 MNHEY and CDR2 SMNVEV come from the germline V gene (reference sequence). The CDR3 extends over 17 amino acids. The junction had 13 bases not matched to a gene; V was cut back by 5 bases and J by 2 bases. The sequence was obtained from a human donor in a cohort sampled during active COVID-19. The specimen was peripheral blood. The J gene is TRBJ2-3, the V gene TRBV27, with 7 positions matching TRBD1. CDR3: CASSPSPTGTDTDTQYF. The CDR3 DNA follows: TGTGCCAGCAGTCCCTCCCCGACCGGGACAGACACAGATACGCAGTATTTT.